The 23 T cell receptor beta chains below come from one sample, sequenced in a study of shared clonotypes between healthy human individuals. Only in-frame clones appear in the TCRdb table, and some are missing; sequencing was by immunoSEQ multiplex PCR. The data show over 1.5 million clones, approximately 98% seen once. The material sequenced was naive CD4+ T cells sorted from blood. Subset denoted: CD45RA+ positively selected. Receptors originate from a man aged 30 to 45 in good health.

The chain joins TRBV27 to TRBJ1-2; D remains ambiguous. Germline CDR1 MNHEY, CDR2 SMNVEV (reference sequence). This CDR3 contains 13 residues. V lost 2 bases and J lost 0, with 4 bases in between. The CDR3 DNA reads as TGTGCCAGCAGTTTACAGCCTAACTATGGCTACACCTTC. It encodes CASSLQPNYGYTF.

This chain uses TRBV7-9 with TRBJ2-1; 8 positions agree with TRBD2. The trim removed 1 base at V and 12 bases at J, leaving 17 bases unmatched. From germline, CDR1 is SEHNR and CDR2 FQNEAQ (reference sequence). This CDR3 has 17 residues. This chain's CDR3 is CASSLGGSGNGLVRQFF. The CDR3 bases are TGTGCCAGCAGCTTAGGAGGTAGCGGGAATGGTTTAGTAAGGCAGTTCTTC.

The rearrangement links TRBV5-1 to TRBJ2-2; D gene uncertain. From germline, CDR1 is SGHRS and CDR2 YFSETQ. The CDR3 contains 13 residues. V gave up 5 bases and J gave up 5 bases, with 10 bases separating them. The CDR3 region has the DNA TGCGCCAGCAGACCCCAGAGTACCGGGGAGCTGTTTTTT. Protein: CASRPQSTGELFF.

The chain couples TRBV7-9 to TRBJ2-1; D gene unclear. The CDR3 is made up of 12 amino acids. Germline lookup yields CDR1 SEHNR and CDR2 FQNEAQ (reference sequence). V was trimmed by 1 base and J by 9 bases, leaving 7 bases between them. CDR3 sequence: CASSLGSVEQFF. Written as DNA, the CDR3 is TGTGCCAGCAGCTTAGGGTCGGTTGAGCAGTTCTTC.

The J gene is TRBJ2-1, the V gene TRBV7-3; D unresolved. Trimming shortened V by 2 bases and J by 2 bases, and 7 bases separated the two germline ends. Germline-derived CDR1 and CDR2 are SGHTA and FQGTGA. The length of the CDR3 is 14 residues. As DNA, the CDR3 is TGTGCCAGCAGCTTATCCGGGCCCTACAATGAGCAGTTCTTC. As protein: CASSLSGPYNEQFF.

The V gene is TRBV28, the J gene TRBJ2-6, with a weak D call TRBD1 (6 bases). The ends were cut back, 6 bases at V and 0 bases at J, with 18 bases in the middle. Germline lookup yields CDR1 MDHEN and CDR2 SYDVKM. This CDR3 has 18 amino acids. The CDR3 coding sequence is TGTGCCAGCAGAGTTTCGGACAGTCAAGACTCTGGGGCCAACGTCCTGACTTTC. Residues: CASRVSDSQDSGANVLTF.

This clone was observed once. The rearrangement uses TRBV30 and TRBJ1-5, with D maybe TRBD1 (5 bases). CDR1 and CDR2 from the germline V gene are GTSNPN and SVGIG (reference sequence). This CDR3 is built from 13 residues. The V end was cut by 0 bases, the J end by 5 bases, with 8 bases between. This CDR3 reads CAWSVQEYQPQHF. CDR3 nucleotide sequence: TGTGCCTGGAGTGTACAGGAATATCAGCCCCAGCATTTT.

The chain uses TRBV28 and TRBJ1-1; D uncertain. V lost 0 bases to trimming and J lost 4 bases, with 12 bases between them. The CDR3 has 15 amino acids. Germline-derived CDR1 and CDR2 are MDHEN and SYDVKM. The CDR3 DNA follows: TGTGCCAGCAGTTTATGGGGCCCCGGTATCACTGAAGCTTTCTTT. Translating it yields CASSLWGPGITEAFF.

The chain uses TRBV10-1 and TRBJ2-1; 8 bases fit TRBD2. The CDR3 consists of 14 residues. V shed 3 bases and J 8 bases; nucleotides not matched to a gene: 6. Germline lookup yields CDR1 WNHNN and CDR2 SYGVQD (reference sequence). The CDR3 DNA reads TGCGCCAGCAGTGATGGACTAGCCCGCGATGAGCAGTTCTTC. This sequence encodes CASSDGLARDEQFF.

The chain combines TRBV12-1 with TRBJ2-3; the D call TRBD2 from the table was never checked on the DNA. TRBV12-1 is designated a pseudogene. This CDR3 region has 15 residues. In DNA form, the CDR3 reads TGTGCCAGCAGCTCACTAGCGGGAGGCACAGATACGCAGTATTTT. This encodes CASSSLAGGTDTQYF.

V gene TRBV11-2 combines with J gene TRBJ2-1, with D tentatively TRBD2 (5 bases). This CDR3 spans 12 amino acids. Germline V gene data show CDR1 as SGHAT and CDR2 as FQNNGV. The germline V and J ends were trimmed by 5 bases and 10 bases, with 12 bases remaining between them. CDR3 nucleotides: TGTGCCAGCAGCCGCGGACTGGGGGAGCAGTTCTTC. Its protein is CASSRGLGEQFF.

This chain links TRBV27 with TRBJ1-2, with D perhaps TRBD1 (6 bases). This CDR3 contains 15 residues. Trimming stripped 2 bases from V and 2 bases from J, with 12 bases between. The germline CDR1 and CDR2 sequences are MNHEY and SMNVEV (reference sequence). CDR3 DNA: TGTGCCAGCAGTTTAGCCGGGACACCAAACTATGGCTACACCTTC. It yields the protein CASSLAGTPNYGYTF.

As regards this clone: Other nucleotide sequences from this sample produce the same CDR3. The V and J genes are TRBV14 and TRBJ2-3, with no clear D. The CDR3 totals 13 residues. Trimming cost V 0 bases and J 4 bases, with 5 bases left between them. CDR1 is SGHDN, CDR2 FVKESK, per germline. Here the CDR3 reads CASSQDLPDTQYF. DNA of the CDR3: TGTGCCAGCAGCCAAGATCTCCCAGATACGCAGTATTTT.

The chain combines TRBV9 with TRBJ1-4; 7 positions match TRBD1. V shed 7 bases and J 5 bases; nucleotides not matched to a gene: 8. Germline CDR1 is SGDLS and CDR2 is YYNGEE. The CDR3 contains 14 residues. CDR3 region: CASGQAGGNEKLFF. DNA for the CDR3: TGTGCCAGCGGGCAGGCAGGGGGAAATGAAAAACTGTTTTTT.

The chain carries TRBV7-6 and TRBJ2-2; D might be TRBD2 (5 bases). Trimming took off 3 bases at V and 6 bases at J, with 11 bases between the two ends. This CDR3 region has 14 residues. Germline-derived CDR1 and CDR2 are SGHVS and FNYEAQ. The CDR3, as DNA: TGTGCCAGCAGCTTGCAGCGGTTCGCCGGGGAGCTGTTTTTT. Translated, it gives CASSLQRFAGELFF.

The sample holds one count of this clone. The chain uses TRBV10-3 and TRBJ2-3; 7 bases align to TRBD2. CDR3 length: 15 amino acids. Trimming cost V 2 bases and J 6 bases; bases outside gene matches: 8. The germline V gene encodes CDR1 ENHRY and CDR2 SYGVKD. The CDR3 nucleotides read TGTGCCATCAGTGAGCGACTAGCATCCTTCGATACGCAGTATTTT. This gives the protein CAISERLASFDTQYF.

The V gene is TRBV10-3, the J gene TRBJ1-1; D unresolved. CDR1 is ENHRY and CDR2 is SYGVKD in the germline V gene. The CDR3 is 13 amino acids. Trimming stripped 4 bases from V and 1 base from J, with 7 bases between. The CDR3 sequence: CAISASQNTEAFF. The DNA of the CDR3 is TGTGCCATCAGTGCTAGTCAGAACACTGAAGCTTTCTTT.

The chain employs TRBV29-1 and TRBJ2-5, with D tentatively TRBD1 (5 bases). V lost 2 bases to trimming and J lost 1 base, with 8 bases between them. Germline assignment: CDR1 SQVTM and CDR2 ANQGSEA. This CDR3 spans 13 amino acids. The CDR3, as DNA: TGCAGCGTTGAACCAGGGATCCAAGAGACCCAGTACTTC. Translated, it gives CSVEPGIQETQYF.

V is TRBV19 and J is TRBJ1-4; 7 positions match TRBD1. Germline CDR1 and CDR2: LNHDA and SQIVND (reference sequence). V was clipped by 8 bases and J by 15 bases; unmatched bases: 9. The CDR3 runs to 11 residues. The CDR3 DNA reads TGTGCCAGTTGGGACAGTATCCGGTTGTTTTTT. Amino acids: CASWDSIRLFF.

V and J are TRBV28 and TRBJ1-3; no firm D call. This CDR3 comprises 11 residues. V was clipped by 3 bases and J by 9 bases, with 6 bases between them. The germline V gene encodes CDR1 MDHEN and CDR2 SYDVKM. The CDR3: CASSLLGTIYF. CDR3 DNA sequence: TGTGCCAGCAGTTTGCTTGGCACCATATATTTT.

This chain's CDR3 is CASSYGPSISEQYF. DNA of the CDR3: TGTGCCAGCAGTTACGGTCCCTCGATAAGCGAGCAGTACTTC. This chain joins TRBV6-5 and TRBJ2-7; D unresolved. The CDR3 consists of 14 residues. Germline V gene lookup returns CDR1 MNHEY and CDR2 SVGAGI. V was clipped by 2 bases and J by 6 bases, with 14 bases between them.

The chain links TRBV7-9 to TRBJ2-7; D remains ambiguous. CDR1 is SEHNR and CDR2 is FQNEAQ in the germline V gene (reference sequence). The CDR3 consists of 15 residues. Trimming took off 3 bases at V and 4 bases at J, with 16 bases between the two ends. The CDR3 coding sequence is TGTGCCAGCAGCTTCCGGACGTCACCTACTTACGAGCAGTACTTC. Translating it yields CASSFRTSPTYEQYF. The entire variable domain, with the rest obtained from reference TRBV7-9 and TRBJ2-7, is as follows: DTGVSQNPRHKITKRGQNVTFRCDPISEHNRLYWYRQTLGQGPEFLTYFQNEAQLEKSRLLSDRFSAERPKGSFSTLEIQRTEQGDSAMYLCASSFRTSPTYEQYFGPGTRLTVT.

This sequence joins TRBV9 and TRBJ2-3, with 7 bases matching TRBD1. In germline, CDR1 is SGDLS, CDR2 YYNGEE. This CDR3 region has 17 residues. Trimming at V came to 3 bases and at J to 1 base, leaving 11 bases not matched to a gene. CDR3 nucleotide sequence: TGTGCCAGCAGCGCAAGTCGCAGGGGGTGGGGCACAGATACGCAGTATTTT. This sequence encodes CASSASRRGWGTDTQYF.